A selection of T cell receptor beta chains follows, all from one sample in a study of T cell responses to AZD1222 COVID-19 vaccine. Here immunoSEQ multiplex PCR was the method, and the copy in TCRdb shows in-frame clones only, minus some. The data show under 200,000 clones, 85% to 95% seen once. The input for sequencing was peripheral blood, taken on day 0 of AZD1222 vaccination. These TCRs come from an adult in good health. CDR3s include the opening cysteine and the closing phenylalanine or tryptophan. The order of the fields is CDR3 DNA, CDR3 protein, V gene, clone size, J gene, CDR3 length, D gene. A D gene is named only where the DNA matches it firmly. Clone size is not always given. Where it is, it says once, few, many or a class for expanded clones.

CDR3nt: TGTGCCAGCAGCGTAAGGGTCAGCCCCTACGAGCAGTACTTC
CDR3aa: CASSVRVSPYEQYF
v_gene: TRBV25-1
abundance: -
j_gene: TRBJ2-7
len: 14
d_gene: -

CDR3nt: TGTGCCAGCAGCTTTCAGACAGGTGCAAATAATTCACCCCTCCACTTT
CDR3aa: CASSFQTGANNSPLHF
v_gene: TRBV7-9
abundance: -
j_gene: TRBJ1-6
len: 16
d_gene: -

CDR3nt: TGTGCCAGCACAGGGACGAACTACGAGCAGTACTTC
CDR3aa: CASTGTNYEQYF
v_gene: TRBV28
abundance: -
j_gene: TRBJ2-7
len: 12
d_gene: -

CDR3nt: TGTGCCAGCTCACCATCAGGGCCGGGGGAGCTGTTTTTT
CDR3aa: CASSPSGPGELFF
v_gene: TRBV18
abundance: -
j_gene: TRBJ2-2
len: 13
d_gene: -

CDR3nt: TGTGCCAGTAGTCAATTCCCAGGGACAGGGGATGCCGGGGAGCTGTTTTTT
CDR3aa: CASSQFPGTGDAGELFF
v_gene: TRBV19
abundance: -
j_gene: TRBJ2-2
len: 17
d_gene: TRBD1

CDR3nt: TGTGCCAGTAGTATTCCCCACACTCGCGGGGAAGAGACCCAGTACTTC
CDR3aa: CASSIPHTRGEETQYF
v_gene: TRBV19
abundance: -
j_gene: TRBJ2-5
len: 16
d_gene: -

CDR3nt: TGTGCCAGCAGCATACGACAGGAGACTCTAGCCAAAAACATTCAGTACTTC
CDR3aa: CASSIRQETLAKNIQYF
v_gene: TRBV27
abundance: -
j_gene: TRBJ2-4
len: 17
d_gene: -

CDR3nt: TGTGCCAGCCAGACAGGGATCTACGAGCAGTACTTC
CDR3aa: CASQTGIYEQYF
v_gene: TRBV6-5
abundance: -
j_gene: TRBJ2-7
len: 12
d_gene: TRBD1

CDR3nt: TGCGCCAGCAGCCTGCTTGTGGACAGGGCAAACACTGAAGCTTTCTTT
CDR3aa: CASSLLVDRANTEAFF
v_gene: TRBV5-1
abundance: -
j_gene: TRBJ1-1
len: 16
d_gene: TRBD1

CDR3nt: TGTGCCAGCAAGGGTGGGCTTAATGGCTACACCTTC
CDR3aa: CASKGGLNGYTF
v_gene: TRBV3-1/TRBV3-2
abundance: once
j_gene: TRBJ1-2
len: 12
d_gene: -

CDR3nt: TGTGCCAGTAGTATCCGACCTGACAGGGAAGCTTTCTTT
CDR3aa: CASSIRPDREAFF
v_gene: TRBV19
abundance: -
j_gene: TRBJ1-1
len: 13
d_gene: -

CDR3nt: TGCGCCAGCAGCGTATATAGCGGGGGGACAGATACGCAGTATTTT
CDR3aa: CASSVYSGGTDTQYF
v_gene: TRBV5-1
abundance: -
j_gene: TRBJ2-3
len: 15
d_gene: TRBD2

CDR3nt: TGTGCCAGCAGCCTCGCACCGGGACAGGGGAATAATTCACCCCTCCACTTT
CDR3aa: CASSLAPGQGNNSPLHF
v_gene: TRBV7-2
abundance: -
j_gene: TRBJ1-6
len: 17
d_gene: TRBD1

CDR3nt: TGTGCCACCAGCAGCGGTACAGGGTGGGAAGCTTTCTTT
CDR3aa: CATSSGTGWEAFF
v_gene: TRBV15
abundance: -
j_gene: TRBJ1-1
len: 13
d_gene: -

CDR3nt: TGTGCCAGTAGACGAAGGGACATCGGGCAGCCCCAGCATTTT
CDR3aa: CASRRRDIGQPQHF
v_gene: TRBV6-5
abundance: -
j_gene: TRBJ1-5
len: 14
d_gene: -

CDR3nt: TGCAGCGTCAGGGTGGAGACCCAGTACTTC
CDR3aa: CSVRVETQYF
v_gene: TRBV29-1
abundance: -
j_gene: TRBJ2-5
len: 10
d_gene: -

CDR3nt: TGTGCCAGCAGGGCCAGTCGGGACAGCAATCAGCCCCAGCATTTT
CDR3aa: CASRASRDSNQPQHF
v_gene: TRBV6-5
abundance: -
j_gene: TRBJ1-5
len: 15
d_gene: -

CDR3nt: TGTGCCAGCAGTGAAACAAGGAACACTGAAGCTTTCTTT
CDR3aa: CASSETRNTEAFF
v_gene: TRBV2
abundance: -
j_gene: TRBJ1-1
len: 13
d_gene: -

CDR3nt: TGTGCCAGCAGTGAAGCTCTGACGGTTTTCTATGGCTACACCTTC
CDR3aa: CASSEALTVFYGYTF
v_gene: TRBV6-1
abundance: -
j_gene: TRBJ1-2
len: 15
d_gene: -

CDR3nt: TGTGCCAGCAGTTTGCGCGGGACTAACTATGGCTACACCTTC
CDR3aa: CASSLRGTNYGYTF
v_gene: TRBV27
abundance: -
j_gene: TRBJ1-2
len: 14
d_gene: -

CDR3nt: TGTGCCAGCAGCCCGAGGGAGGCTGGCTACACCTTC
CDR3aa: CASSPREAGYTF
v_gene: TRBV5-4
abundance: -
j_gene: TRBJ1-2
len: 12
d_gene: -

CDR3nt: TGTGCCAGCAGCCTAGTGGACAGGGGAGTTCGAAAGACCCAGTACTTC
CDR3aa: CASSLVDRGVRKTQYF
v_gene: TRBV3-1/TRBV3-2
abundance: -
j_gene: TRBJ2-5
len: 16
d_gene: TRBD1

CDR3nt: TGTGCCAGCAGTTTATGGATAGGGGCGGACACTGAAGCTTTCTTT
CDR3aa: CASSLWIGADTEAFF
v_gene: TRBV27
abundance: -
j_gene: TRBJ1-1
len: 15
d_gene: -

CDR3nt: TGTGCCAGTAGTATGGGGACGGGGAAGCCCTACGAGCAGTACTTC
CDR3aa: CASSMGTGKPYEQYF
v_gene: TRBV19
abundance: -
j_gene: TRBJ2-7
len: 15
d_gene: -

CDR3nt: TGTGCCAGCAGCGCCTACAGGGACGGAAACACCATATATTTT
CDR3aa: CASSAYRDGNTIYF
v_gene: TRBV6-5
abundance: -
j_gene: TRBJ1-3
len: 14
d_gene: -

CDR3nt: TGCGCCAGCAGCCTCCCCCCGTGGCAGGTCTCTGGAAACACCATATATTTT
CDR3aa: CASSLPPWQVSGNTIYF
v_gene: TRBV4-1
abundance: -
j_gene: TRBJ1-3
len: 17
d_gene: -

CDR3nt: TGTGCCAGTAGTATATCCATTAATCAGCCCCAGCATTTT
CDR3aa: CASSISINQPQHF
v_gene: TRBV19
abundance: -
j_gene: TRBJ1-5
len: 13
d_gene: -

CDR3nt: TGCGCCAGCAGCTCGGGGACAGGGGGCTTTACCGGGGAGCTGTTTTTT
CDR3aa: CASSSGTGGFTGELFF
v_gene: TRBV5-1
abundance: -
j_gene: TRBJ2-2
len: 16
d_gene: TRBD1

CDR3nt: TGCGCCAGCAGCTTGGGACAGGGGGCGCGCGATGGTGGCTACACCTTC
CDR3aa: CASSLGQGARDGGYTF
v_gene: TRBV5-1
abundance: -
j_gene: TRBJ1-2
len: 16
d_gene: TRBD1

CDR3nt: TGCGCCAGCAGACCAAACCTCGGGACTAGCGGGAGCTACGAGCAGTACTTC
CDR3aa: CASRPNLGTSGSYEQYF
v_gene: TRBV5-1
abundance: -
j_gene: TRBJ2-7
len: 17
d_gene: TRBD2

CDR3nt: TGTGCCAGCAGCCAAGGGTTCGGCAACGCACAGCCCCAGCATTTT
CDR3aa: CASSQGFGNAQPQHF
v_gene: TRBV3-1/TRBV3-2
abundance: -
j_gene: TRBJ1-5
len: 15
d_gene: -

CDR3nt: TGTGCCAGCAGCGTTCCACAGGGGAACACTGAAGCTTTCTTT
CDR3aa: CASSVPQGNTEAFF
v_gene: TRBV9
abundance: -
j_gene: TRBJ1-1
len: 14
d_gene: -

CDR3nt: TGTGCCAGCAACCCCCTTCCAGGGACAATCGAGTTCTTC
CDR3aa: CASNPLPGTIEFF
v_gene: TRBV6-5
abundance: -
j_gene: TRBJ2-1
len: 13
d_gene: -

CDR3nt: TGTGCCAGCAGCGGTGGACTAGCGGGGTCCTACGAGCAGTACTTC
CDR3aa: CASSGGLAGSYEQYF
v_gene: TRBV6-5
abundance: -
j_gene: TRBJ2-7
len: 15
d_gene: TRBD2

CDR3nt: TGTGCCAGTAGTATAGGAGGGGGGATGAACACTGAAGCTTTCTTT
CDR3aa: CASSIGGGMNTEAFF
v_gene: TRBV19
abundance: -
j_gene: TRBJ1-1
len: 15
d_gene: -

CDR3nt: TGCAGCGGAGGGTCAGGGATAAACACTGAAGCTTTCTTT
CDR3aa: CSGGSGINTEAFF
v_gene: TRBV29-1
abundance: -
j_gene: TRBJ1-1
len: 13
d_gene: -

CDR3nt: TGTGCCACCAGCAGAACAGGGTCCGAGCAGTACTTC
CDR3aa: CATSRTGSEQYF
v_gene: TRBV15
abundance: -
j_gene: TRBJ2-7
len: 12
d_gene: -

CDR3nt: TGCAGCGTTGGGGTACGAACGGGGTTGGCTTTCTTT
CDR3aa: CSVGVRTGLAFF
v_gene: TRBV29-1
abundance: -
j_gene: TRBJ1-1
len: 12
d_gene: -

CDR3nt: TGCGCCAGCAGCCCCGTGGGGGTAGGTCTCTATAATTCACCCCTCCACTTT
CDR3aa: CASSPVGVGLYNSPLHF
v_gene: TRBV5-1
abundance: -
j_gene: TRBJ1-6
len: 17
d_gene: -

CDR3nt: TGTGCCAGTACCCTTAGGGGACAGGACAATCAGCCCCAGCATTTT
CDR3aa: CASTLRGQDNQPQHF
v_gene: TRBV19
abundance: many
j_gene: TRBJ1-5
len: 15
d_gene: TRBD1

CDR3nt: TGTGCCAGCAGGTTGGAGGAATACGAGCAGTACTTC
CDR3aa: CASRLEEYEQYF
v_gene: TRBV25-1
abundance: -
j_gene: TRBJ2-7
len: 12
d_gene: -

CDR3nt: TGTGCCAGTAGGGGTTGGGATGAGCAGTTCTTC
CDR3aa: CASRGWDEQFF
v_gene: TRBV19
abundance: -
j_gene: TRBJ2-1
len: 11
d_gene: -